This T cell receptor beta chain came from a study of shared clonotypes between healthy human individuals. Splitting the CD4+ cells yielded a CD45RA+ naive subset and a CD45RA-negative memory subset. Only in-frame clones appear in the TCRdb table, and some are missing; sequencing was by immunoSEQ multiplex PCR. The sample holds more than 900,000 clones, approximately 80% seen once. Germline CDR1 MDHEN, CDR2 SYDVKM. This CDR3 has 15 amino acids. The trim removed 2 bases at V and 1 base at J, leaving 4 bases unmatched. The sequence derives from a man aged 18 to 35 in good health. Some clones in this sample may be carry-over from other donors' samples. The sequenced material came from memory CD4+ T cells from PBMCs. The subset was: CD45RA-negative fraction. The V call is TRBV28, the J call TRBJ2-5; 7 positions match TRBD1. The CDR3 nucleotides read TGTGCCAGCAGTTTACAGACAGGGAGCCAAGAGACCCAGTACTTC. Protein sequence: CASSLQTGSQETQYF. The full variable domain, rest sourced from reference TRBV28 and TRBJ2-5, is DVKVTQSSRYLVKRTGEKVFLECVQDMDHENMFWYRQDPGLGLRLIYFSYDVKMKEKGDIPEGYSVSREKKERFSLILESASTNQTSMYLCASSLQTGSQETQYFGPGTRLLVL.